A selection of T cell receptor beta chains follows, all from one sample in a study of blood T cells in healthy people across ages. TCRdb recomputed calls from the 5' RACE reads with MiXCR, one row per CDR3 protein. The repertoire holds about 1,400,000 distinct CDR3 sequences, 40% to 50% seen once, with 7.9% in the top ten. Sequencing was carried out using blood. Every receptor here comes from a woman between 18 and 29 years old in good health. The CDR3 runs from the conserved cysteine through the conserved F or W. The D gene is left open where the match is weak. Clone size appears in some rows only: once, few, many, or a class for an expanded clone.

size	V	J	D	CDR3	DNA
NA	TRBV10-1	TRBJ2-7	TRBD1	CASTSGTGNEQYF	TGCGCCAGCACCTCCGGGACAGGCAACGAGCAGTACTTC
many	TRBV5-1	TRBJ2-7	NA	CASSLGGQYSYEQYF	TGCGCCAGCAGCTTGGGTGGACAGTACTCCTACGAGCAGTACTTC
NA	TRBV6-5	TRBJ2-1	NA	CASSFSPEYAEQFF	TGTGCCAGCAGTTTTTCACCCGAGTACGCTGAGCAGTTCTTC
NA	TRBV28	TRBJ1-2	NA	CASSLGERGYTF	TGTGCCAGCAGTTTAGGGGAAAGAGGCTACACCTTC
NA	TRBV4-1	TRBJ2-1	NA	CASSQDKASSVIAFF	TGCGCCAGCAGCCAAGATAAGGCCTCCTCGGTTATCGCGTTCTTC
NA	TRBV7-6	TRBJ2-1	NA	CASSPYIITGAEQFF	TGTGCCAGCAGCCCGTACATTATAACGGGGGCTGAGCAGTTCTTC
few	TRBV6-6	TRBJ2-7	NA	CASSYSADPYYEQYF	TGTGCCAGCAGTTACTCGGCGGACCCCTACTACGAGCAGTACTTC
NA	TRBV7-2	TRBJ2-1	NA	CASSLSPVASNEQFF	TGTGCCAGCAGCTTAAGCCCGGTGGCCTCCAATGAGCAGTTCTTC
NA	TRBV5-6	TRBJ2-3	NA	CASSGPEWVADTQYF	TGTGCCAGCAGCGGCCCCGAATGGGTGGCGGATACGCAGTATTTT
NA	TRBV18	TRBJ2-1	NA	CASSSAYLSYNEQFF	TGTGCCAGCTCATCAGCTTATCTTTCCTACAATGAGCAGTTCTTC
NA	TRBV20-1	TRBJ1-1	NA	CSARPGAPNTEAFF	TGCAGTGCTAGACCCGGGGCCCCGAACACTGAAGCTTTCTTT
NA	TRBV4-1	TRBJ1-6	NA	CASSHPGALHF	TGCGCCAGCAGCCATCCAGGAGCCCTCCACTTT
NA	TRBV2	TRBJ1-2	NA	CASGGGAVGTNTF	TGTGCCAGCGGAGGGGGTGCGGTCGGGACGAACACCTTC
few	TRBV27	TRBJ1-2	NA	CASSLSKIPTEYGYTF	TGTGCCAGCAGTTTATCGAAGATCCCGACTGAGTATGGCTACACCTTC
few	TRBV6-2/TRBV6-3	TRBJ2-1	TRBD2	CASMRGKGTSGSDEQFF	TGTGCCAGCATGCGGGGTAAGGGGACTAGCGGGAGTGATGAGCAGTTCTTC
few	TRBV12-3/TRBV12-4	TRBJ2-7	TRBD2	CASTTLEASGVYEQYF	TGTGCCAGCACCACCCTCGAGGCTAGCGGGGTCTACGAGCAGTACTTC
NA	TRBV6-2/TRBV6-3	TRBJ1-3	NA	CASSYGGRGFSGNTIYF	TGTGCCAGCAGTTATGGAGGGAGGGGGTTCTCTGGAAACACCATATATTTT
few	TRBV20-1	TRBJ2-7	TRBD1	CSANKVPGQGPYEQYF	TGCAGTGCTAACAAAGTCCCGGGACAGGGCCCCTACGAGCAGTACTTC
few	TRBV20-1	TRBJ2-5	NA	CSARGPQRQETQYF	TGCAGTGCTAGAGGCCCCCAGCGGCAAGAGACCCAGTACTTC
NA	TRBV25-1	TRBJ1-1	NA	CASSPSGDKAFF	TGTGCCAGCAGCCCGTCGGGGGATAAAGCTTTCTTT
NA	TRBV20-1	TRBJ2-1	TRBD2	CSARRASGGAMDEQFF	TGCAGTGCCCGGCGGGCTAGCGGGGGGGCCATGGATGAGCAGTTCTTC
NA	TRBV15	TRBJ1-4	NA	CATSRGPAANEKLFF	TGTGCCACCAGCAGAGGGCCGGCGGCTAATGAAAAACTGTTTTTT
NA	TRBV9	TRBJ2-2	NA	CASTGSNTGELFF	TGTGCCAGCACAGGGTCTAACACCGGGGAGCTGTTTTTT
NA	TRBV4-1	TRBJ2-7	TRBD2	CASSQDSLAGALDNEQYF	TGCGCCAGCAGCCAAGATAGTCTAGCGGGAGCCCTGGACAATGAGCAGTACTTC
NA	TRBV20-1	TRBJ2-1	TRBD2	CSAPSGTSRYNEQFF	TGCAGTGCTCCAAGCGGGACTAGCAGATACAATGAGCAGTTCTTC
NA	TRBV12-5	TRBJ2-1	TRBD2	CASGFSGTATNEQFF	TGTGCTAGTGGTTTTAGCGGGACCGCCACCAATGAGCAGTTCTTC
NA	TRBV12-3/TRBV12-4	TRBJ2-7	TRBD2	CASSWGLAASYEQYF	TGTGCCAGCAGTTGGGGACTAGCGGCCTCCTACGAGCAGTACTTC
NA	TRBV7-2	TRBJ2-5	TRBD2	CASSSSGRQETQYF	TGTGCCAGCAGCTCTAGCGGGAGGCAAGAGACCCAGTACTTC
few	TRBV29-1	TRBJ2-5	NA	CSAKGLRGPSETQYF	TGCAGCGCTAAGGGACTTCGAGGGCCCTCAGAGACCCAGTACTTC
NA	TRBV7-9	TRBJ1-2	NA	CASSLAVEWGYTF	TGTGCCAGCAGCTTAGCTGTGGAGTGGGGCTACACCTTC
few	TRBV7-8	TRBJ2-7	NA	CASSFRWPYEQYF	TGTGCCAGCAGCTTTCGCTGGCCCTACGAGCAGTACTTC
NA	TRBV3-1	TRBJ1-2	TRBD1	CASSPTGQGLYGYTF	TGTGCCAGCAGCCCCACGGGACAGGGACTCTATGGCTACACCTTC
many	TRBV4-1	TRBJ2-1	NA	CASSRGFNEQFF	TGCGCCAGCAGCCGAGGTTTCAATGAGCAGTTCTTC
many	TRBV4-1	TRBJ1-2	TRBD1	CASSQESPDRQGYTF	TGCGCCAGCAGCCAAGAATCCCCGGACAGGCAAGGCTACACCTTC
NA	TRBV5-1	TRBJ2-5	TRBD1	CASSLAPGQGGQETQYF	TGCGCCAGCAGCTTGGCCCCGGGACAGGGAGGCCAAGAGACCCAGTACTTC
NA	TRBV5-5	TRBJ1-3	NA	CASSLISPDPGNTIYF	TGTGCCAGCAGCTTGATCTCCCCGGACCCTGGAAACACCATATATTTT
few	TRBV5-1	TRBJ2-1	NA	CASSFSGLYNEQFF	TGCGCCAGCAGCTTTAGCGGCCTCTACAATGAGCAGTTCTTC
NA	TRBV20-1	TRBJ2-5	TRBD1	CSAEGAPVEAQYF	TGCAGTGCTGAGGGGGCCCCGGTTGAGGCCCAGTACTTC
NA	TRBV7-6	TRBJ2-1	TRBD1	CASSDGQGPYNEQFF	TGTGCCAGCAGCGACGGACAGGGCCCCTACAATGAGCAGTTCTTC
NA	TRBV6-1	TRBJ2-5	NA	CASSESLSTGKQETQYF	TGTGCCAGCAGTGAGAGCCTAAGTACAGGGAAACAAGAGACCCAGTACTTC
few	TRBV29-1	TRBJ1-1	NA	CSVGAGTKNRAFF	TGCAGCGTCGGAGCCGGGACCAAAAATAGAGCTTTCTTT
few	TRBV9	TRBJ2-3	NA	CASSGRDDTQYF	TGTGCCAGCAGCGGACGGGATGATACGCAGTATTTT
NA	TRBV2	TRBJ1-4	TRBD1	CASSEQGAPEKLFF	TGTGCCAGCAGTGAACAGGGGGCGCCGGAAAAACTGTTTTTT
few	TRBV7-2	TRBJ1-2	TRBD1	CASSWDRTTNYGYTF	TGTGCCAGCAGCTGGGACAGAACGACTAACTATGGCTACACCTTC
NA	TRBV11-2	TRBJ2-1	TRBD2	CAGSTRGTSGSSEQFF	TGTGCCGGCAGCACAAGAGGGACTAGCGGGAGCAGTGAGCAGTTCTTC
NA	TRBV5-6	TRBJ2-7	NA	CASSPQGSEDEQYF	TGTGCCAGCAGCCCTCAGGGATCAGAGGACGAGCAGTACTTC
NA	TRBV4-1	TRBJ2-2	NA	CASSMTVSTGELFF	TGCGCCAGCAGCATGACAGTGTCTACCGGGGAGCTGTTTTTT
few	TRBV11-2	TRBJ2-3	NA	CASSPRSGTANTQYF	TGTGCCAGCAGCCCGCGGTCCGGGACCGCAAATACGCAGTATTTT
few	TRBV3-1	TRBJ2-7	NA	CASSQGGRYLEQYF	TGTGCCAGCAGCCAGGGAGGTCGATATCTCGAGCAGTACTTC
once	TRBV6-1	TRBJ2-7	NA	CATKGSYNEQYF	TGTGCCACCAAAGGCTCCTACAATGAGCAGTACTTC
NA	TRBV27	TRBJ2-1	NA	CASSLLGASSYNEQFF	TGTGCCAGCAGTTTACTCGGGGCCAGCTCCTACAATGAGCAGTTCTTC
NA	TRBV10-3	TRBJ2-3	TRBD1	CATQGGTGGVTDTQYF	TGTGCCACCCAAGGGGGAACAGGGGGCGTCACAGATACGCAGTATTTT
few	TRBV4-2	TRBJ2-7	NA	CASSQDEGRTSGEQYF	TGTGCCAGCAGCCAAGATGAGGGTCGCACCTCGGGGGAGCAGTACTTC
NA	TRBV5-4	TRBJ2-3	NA	CASSLRFEGEGDTQYF	TGTGCCAGCAGCTTGAGGTTCGAAGGAGAGGGAGATACGCAGTATTTT
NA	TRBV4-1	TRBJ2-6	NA	CASSQEGPTSGADVLTF	TGCGCCAGCAGCCAAGAGGGACCGACCTCTGGGGCCGACGTCCTGACTTTC
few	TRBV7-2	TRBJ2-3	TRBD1	CASRPPGTGGFSTDTQYF	TGTGCCAGCAGGCCCCCCGGGACAGGGGGTTTTAGCACAGATACGCAGTATTTT
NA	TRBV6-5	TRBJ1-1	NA	CASSYSGGPEAFF	TGTGCCAGCAGTTACTCGGGGGGGCCCGAAGCTTTCTTT
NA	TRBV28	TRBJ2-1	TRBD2	CASSAPGLAGIETQFF	TGTGCCAGCAGTGCCCCGGGACTAGCGGGGATAGAGACCCAGTTCTTC